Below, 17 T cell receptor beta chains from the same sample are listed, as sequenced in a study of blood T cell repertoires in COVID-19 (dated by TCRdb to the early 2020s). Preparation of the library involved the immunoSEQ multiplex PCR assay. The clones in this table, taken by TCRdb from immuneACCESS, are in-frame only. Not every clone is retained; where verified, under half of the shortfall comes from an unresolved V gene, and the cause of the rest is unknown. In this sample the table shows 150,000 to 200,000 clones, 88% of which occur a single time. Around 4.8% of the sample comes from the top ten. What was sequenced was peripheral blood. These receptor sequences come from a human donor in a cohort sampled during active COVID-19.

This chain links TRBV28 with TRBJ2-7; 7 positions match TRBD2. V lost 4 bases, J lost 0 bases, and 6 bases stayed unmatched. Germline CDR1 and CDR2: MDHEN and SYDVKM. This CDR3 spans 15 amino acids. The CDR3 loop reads CASSWDRDYSYEQYF. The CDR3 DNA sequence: TGTGCCAGCAGTTGGGACCGGGACTACTCCTACGAGCAGTACTTC.

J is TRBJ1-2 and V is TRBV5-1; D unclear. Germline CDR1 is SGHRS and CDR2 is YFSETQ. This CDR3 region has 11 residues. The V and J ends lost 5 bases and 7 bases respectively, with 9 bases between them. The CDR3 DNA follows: TGCGCCAGCAGATCCGAGGTTGGCTACACCTTC. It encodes CASRSEVGYTF. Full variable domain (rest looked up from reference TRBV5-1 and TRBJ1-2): KAGVTQTPRYLIKTRGQQVTLSCSPISGHRSVSWYQQTPGQGLQFLFEYFSETQRNKGNFPGRFSGRQFSNSRSEMNVSTLELGDSALYLCASRSEVGYTFGSGTRLTVV.

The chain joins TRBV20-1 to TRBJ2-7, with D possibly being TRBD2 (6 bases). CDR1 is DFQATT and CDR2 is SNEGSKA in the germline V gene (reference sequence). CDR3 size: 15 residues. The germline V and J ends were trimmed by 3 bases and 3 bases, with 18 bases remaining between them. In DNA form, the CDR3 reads TGCAGTGCTAGTTCCGTTTGGGGGACTGTCTACGAGCAGTACTTC. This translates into CSASSVWGTVYEQYF.

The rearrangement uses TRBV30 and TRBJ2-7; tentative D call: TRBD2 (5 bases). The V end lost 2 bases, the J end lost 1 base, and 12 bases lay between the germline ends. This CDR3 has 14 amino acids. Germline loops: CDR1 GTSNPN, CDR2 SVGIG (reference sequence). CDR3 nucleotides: TGTGCCTGGAGTCTCCGGGGTACTTCCTACGAGCAGTACTTC. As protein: CAWSLRGTSYEQYF.

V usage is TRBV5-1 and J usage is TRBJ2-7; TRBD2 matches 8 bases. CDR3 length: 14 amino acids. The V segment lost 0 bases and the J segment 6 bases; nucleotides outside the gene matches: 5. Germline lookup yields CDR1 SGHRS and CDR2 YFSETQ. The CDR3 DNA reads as TGCGCCAGCAGCTTGGAGGGTCTAGCGGGCGAGCAGTACTTC. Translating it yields CASSLEGLAGEQYF.

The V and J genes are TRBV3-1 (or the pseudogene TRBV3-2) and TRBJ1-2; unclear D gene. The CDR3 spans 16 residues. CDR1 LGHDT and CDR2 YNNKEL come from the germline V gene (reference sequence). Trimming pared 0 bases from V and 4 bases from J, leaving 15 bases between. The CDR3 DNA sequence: TGTGCCAGCAGCCAAGATAGGTCCACGGGTGGCTATGGCTACACCTTC. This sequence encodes CASSQDRSTGGYGYTF.

The chain's CDR3 is CASSRDRETGELFF. CDR3 coding DNA: TGTGCCAGTTCCCGGGACAGGGAAACCGGGGAGCTGTTTTTT. The V call is TRBV6-4, the J call TRBJ2-2; TRBD1 matches at 9 bases. The CDR3 runs 14 residues. V shed 9 bases, J shed 5 bases, and the junction held 7 bases outside the gene matches. Germline CDR1 is MRHNA and CDR2 is SNTAGT.

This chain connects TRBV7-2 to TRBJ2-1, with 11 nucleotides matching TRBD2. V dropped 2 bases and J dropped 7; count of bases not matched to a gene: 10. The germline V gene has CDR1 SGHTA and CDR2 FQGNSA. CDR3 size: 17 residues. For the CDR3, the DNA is TGTGCCAGCAGCTTAAGGGCTAGCGGGAGGAGCGGAAATGAGCAGTTCTTC. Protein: CASSLRASGRSGNEQFF.

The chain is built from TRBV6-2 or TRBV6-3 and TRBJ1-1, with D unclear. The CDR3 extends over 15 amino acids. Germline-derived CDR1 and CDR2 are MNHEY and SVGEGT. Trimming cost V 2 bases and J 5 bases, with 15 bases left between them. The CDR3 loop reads CASSYREYLWTEAFF. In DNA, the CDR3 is TGTGCCAGCAGTTACCGGGAATATCTCTGGACTGAAGCTTTCTTT.

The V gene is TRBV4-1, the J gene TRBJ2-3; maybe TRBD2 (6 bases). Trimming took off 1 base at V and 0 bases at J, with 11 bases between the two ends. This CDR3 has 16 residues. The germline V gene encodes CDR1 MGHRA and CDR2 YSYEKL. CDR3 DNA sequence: TGCGCCAGCAGCCAAGTCCCCGGGAGTAGCACAGATACGCAGTATTTT. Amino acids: CASSQVPGSSTDTQYF.

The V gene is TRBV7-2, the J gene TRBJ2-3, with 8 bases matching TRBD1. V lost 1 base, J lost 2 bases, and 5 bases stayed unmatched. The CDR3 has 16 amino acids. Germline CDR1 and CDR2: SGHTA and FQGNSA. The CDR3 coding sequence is TGTGCCAGCAGCTTAGTCGGGACAGGTTACACAGATACGCAGTATTTT. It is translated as CASSLVGTGYTDTQYF. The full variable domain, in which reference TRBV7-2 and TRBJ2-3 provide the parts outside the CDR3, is GAGVSQSPSNKVTEKGKDVELRCDPISGHTALYWYRQSLGQGLEFLIYFQGNSAPDKSGLPSDRFSAERTGGSVSTLTIQRTQQEDSAVYLCASSLVGTGYTDTQYFGPGTRLTVL.

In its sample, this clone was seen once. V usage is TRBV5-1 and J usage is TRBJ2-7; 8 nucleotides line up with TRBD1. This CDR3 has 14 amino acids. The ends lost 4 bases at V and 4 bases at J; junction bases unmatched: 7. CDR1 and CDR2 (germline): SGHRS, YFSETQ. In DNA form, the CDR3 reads TGCGCCAGCAGCCCCCGGGACAGGAGGTACGAGCAGTACTTC. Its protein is CASSPRDRRYEQYF.

The CDR3 protein is CASKDTGNQPQHF. CDR3 bases: TGTGCCAGCAAGGATACAGGGAATCAGCCCCAGCATTTT. The chain links TRBV2 to TRBJ1-5; TRBD1 might be the D (6 bases). Germline lookup yields CDR1 SNHLY and CDR2 FYNNEI. With 7 bases removed from V and 4 bases from J, the gap between germline ends came to 11 bases. The CDR3 loop spans 13 amino acids. The entire variable domain, with the rest obtained from reference TRBV2 and TRBJ1-5, is as follows: EPEVTQTPSHQVTQMGQEVILRCVPISNHLYFYWYRQILGQKVEFLVSFYNNEISEKSEIFDDQFSVERPDGSNFTLKIRSTKLEDSAMYFCASKDTGNQPQHFGDGTRLSIL.

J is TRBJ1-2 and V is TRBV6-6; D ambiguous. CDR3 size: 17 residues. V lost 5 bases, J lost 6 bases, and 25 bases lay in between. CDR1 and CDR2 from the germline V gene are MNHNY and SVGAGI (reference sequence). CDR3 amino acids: CASSPNLSGINTDGYTF. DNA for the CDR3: TGTGCCAGCAGTCCGAACCTTTCGGGAATCAACACGGATGGCTACACCTTC.

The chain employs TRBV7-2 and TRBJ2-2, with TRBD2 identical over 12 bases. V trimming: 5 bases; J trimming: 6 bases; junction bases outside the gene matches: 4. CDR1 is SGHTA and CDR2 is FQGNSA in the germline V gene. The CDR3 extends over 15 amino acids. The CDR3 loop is CASSTGLAGAGELFF. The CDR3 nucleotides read TGTGCCAGCAGCACGGGACTAGCGGGCGCCGGGGAGCTGTTTTTT.

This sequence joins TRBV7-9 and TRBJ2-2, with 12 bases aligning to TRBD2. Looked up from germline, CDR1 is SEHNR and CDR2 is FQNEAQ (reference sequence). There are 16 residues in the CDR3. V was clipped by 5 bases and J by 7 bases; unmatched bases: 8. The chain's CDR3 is CASSLRTSGIGGELFF. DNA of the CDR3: TGTGCCAGCAGCCTCCGGACTAGCGGGATTGGCGGGGAGCTGTTTTTT.

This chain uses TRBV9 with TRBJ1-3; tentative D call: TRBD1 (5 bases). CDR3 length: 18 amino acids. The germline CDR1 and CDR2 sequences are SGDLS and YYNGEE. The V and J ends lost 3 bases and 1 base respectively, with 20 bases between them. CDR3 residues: CASSADTLVFGSGNTIYF. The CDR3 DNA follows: TGTGCCAGCAGCGCGGACACTTTGGTTTTCGGATCTGGAAACACCATATATTTT.